This TCR beta chain was captured by sequencing in a study of blood T cell repertoires in COVID-19 (dated by TCRdb to about 2020). Background for the entire study: Samples covering the acute and convalescent phases of COVID-19 were provided by collaborators in the United States, Italy and Spain. The material from the prospective study consisted of cDNA or gDNA derived from T cells, B-cell-depleted T cells, or PBMCs. The dataset comprised deeply sampled blood TCRbeta repertoires from subjects exposed to, actively infected with, or recovered from COVID-19. A freely available public database, intended as a resource for researchers studying the immune response to SARS-CoV-2, is where the repertoires were released. The samples were drawn from the first 160 participants of the ongoing ImmuneRACE study and from over 950 subjects provided by 6 global collaborators. The sample metadata nearly always contained a de-identified subject ID, COVID-19 status, age in years and sex. Where available, HLA class I and class II types were obtained from metadata supplied by the sample provider rather than from assay-based typing.

TCRbeta CDR3 regions were amplified from genomic DNA by means of the immunoSEQ Assay, a bias-controlled multiplex PCR. The authors' pipeline ran thus. The number of nucleated cells in each sample was estimated from the amplification of reference gene primers within the assay. To quantify the absolute abundance of each unique TCRbeta CDR3 rearrangement, sequence reads were collapsed and filtered. Productive Simpson clonality was computed per sample as the square root of Simpson's diversity index over productive rearrangements. TCRdb's version of the immuneACCESS table is confined to in-frame rearrangements and falls short of the full clone set. An unresolved V gene accounts for under half of the shortfall where checked; the remainder is of unknown origin. V and J calls and clone size are given by that table; D and trimming were obtained from the DNA. A total of under 200,000 clones appear in this sample, roughly 88% of them only once. Roughly 4.5% of the sample belongs to the ten largest clones.

Broader findings and caveats from the paper: Clinical and demographic metadata were provided uncurated, with the amount varying by source and participant.

In Seattle, one collaborating source enrolled patients while the infection was active and tracked those patients longitudinally over the course of disease. The collaborating institutions used their own protocols to collect whole blood in K2EDTA tubes. For TCRbeta analysis, collaborators shipped samples as frozen whole blood, isolated PBMCs, or DNA extracted from either of those sample types. Turning to this clone: The antigen it binds to is not known. Base qualities were left out, and no much larger clone turns up one base away.

Specimen: peripheral blood. The sequence was collected from a man aged 18 to 29 with COVID-19, enrolled during active disease.

The base sequence is TGCAGCGTTGAATGGCAGGGCCACACTAACTATGGCTACACCTTC. Its translation is CSVEWQGHTNYGYTF. In this chain, TRBV29-1 is recombined with TRBJ1-2, and possibly TRBD1, on 5 matching bases. Taken from the germline V gene, the CDR1 and CDR2 loops are SQVTM and ANQGSEA. V sheds 2 bases and J sheds 0 bases, leaving 13 bases between their ends. The CDR3 spans 15 residues, from the cysteine through the phenylalanine. Just the 45-base CDR3 DNA is kept, in frame starting at base 1.